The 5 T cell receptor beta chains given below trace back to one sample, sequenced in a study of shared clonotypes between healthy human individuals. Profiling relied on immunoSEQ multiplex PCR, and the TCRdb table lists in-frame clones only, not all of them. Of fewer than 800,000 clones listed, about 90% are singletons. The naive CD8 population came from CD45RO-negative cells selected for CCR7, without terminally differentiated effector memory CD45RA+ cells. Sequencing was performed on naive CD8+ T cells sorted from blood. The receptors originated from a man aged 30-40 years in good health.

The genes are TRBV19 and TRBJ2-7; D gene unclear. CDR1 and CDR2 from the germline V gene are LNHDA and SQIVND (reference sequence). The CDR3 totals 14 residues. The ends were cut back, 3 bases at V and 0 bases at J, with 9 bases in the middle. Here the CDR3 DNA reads TGTGCCAGTAGTATGGGAAGTCTCTCCTACGAGCAGTACTTC. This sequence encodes CASSMGSLSYEQYF.

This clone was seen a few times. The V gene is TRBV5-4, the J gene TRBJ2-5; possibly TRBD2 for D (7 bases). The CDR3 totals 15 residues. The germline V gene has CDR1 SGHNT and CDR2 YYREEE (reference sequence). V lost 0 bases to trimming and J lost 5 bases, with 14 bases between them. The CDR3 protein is CASSLVGGRGETQYF. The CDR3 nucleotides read TGTGCCAGCAGCTTGGTCGGGGGGCGAGGGGAGACCCAGTACTTC.

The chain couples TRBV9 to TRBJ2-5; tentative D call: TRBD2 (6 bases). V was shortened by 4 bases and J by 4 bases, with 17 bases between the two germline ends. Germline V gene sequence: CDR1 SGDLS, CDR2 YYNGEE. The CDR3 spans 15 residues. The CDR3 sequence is CASSSRAGLRETQYF. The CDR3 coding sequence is TGTGCCAGCAGCTCCAGAGCGGGTTTGAGAGAGACCCAGTACTTC.

The CDR3 protein is CASSQPGNTIYF. As DNA, the CDR3 is TGCGCCAGCAGCCAACCTGGAAACACCATATATTTT. V and J are TRBV4-1 and TRBJ1-3, with unresolved D. Germline assignment: CDR1 MGHRA and CDR2 YSYEKL. Trimming took off 2 bases at V and 2 bases at J, with 1 base between the two ends. The CDR3 consists of 12 residues.

Written as DNA, the CDR3 is TGTGCCAGCAGCACCCATACGGTGCAGGGAAGGCCCAGCTATGGCTACACCTTC. Amino acids: CASSTHTVQGRPSYGYTF. The chain uses TRBV7-9 and TRBJ1-2; D possibly corresponds to TRBD1 (5 bases). This CDR3 contains 18 residues. The germline gives CDR1 SEHNR, CDR2 FQNEAQ (reference sequence). The V end lost 5 bases, the J end lost 4 bases, and 26 bases lay between the germline ends.